The T cell receptor beta chain described here comes from a study of cytomegalovirus exposure and HLA in healthy donors. As regards this clone: Its antigen is undetermined.

This PCR relied on a set of 60 Vbeta primers and 13 Jbeta primers. Data came from immunoSEQ multiplex PCR; TCRdb stores just in-frame clones and leaves some out. Altogether 150,000 to 200,000 clones are present, around 88% being singletons, with the ten largest covering roughly 1.9%. Germline CDR1 MDHEN, CDR2 SYDVKM. CDR3 size: 16 residues. V shed 2 bases, J shed 2 bases, and the junction held 7 bases outside the gene matches. Study conclusions and caveats: Most TCR sequences were rare, but some public TCRs occurred in many donors.

The rearrangement joins TRBV28 to TRBJ2-7; TRBD2 matches 9 bases. This clonotype was obtained from a woman aged 18-29 years in good health and CMV-seronegative. Sequences were obtained from PBMCs. This chain's CDR3 is CASSLILAGLAYEQYF. The CDR3 region has the DNA TGTGCCAGCAGTTTAATTCTAGCGGGACTCGCCTACGAGCAGTACTTC.